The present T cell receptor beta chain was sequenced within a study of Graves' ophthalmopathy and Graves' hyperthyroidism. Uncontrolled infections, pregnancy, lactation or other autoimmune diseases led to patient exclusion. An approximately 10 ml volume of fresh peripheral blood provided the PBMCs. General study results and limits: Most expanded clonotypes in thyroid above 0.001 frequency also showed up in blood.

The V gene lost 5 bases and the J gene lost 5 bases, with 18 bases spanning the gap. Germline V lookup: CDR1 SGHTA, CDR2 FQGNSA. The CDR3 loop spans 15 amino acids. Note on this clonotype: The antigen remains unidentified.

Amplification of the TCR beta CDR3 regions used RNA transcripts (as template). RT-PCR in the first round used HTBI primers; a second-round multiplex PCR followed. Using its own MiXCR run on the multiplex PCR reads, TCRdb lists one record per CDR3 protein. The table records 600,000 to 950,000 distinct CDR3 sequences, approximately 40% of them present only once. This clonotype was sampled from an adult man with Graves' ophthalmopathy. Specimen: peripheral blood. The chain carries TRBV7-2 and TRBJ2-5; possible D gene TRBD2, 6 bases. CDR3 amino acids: CASSQASGGRETQYF. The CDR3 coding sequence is TGTGCCAGCAGCCAAGCTTCTGGGGGGAGGGAGACCCAGTACTTC.